What follows are 3 T cell receptor beta chains derived from one specimen sequenced in a study of shared clonotypes between healthy human individuals. The method was immunoSEQ multiplex PCR; TCRdb's version includes in-frame clones alone and lacks a portion of them. The sample has about 1.1 million clones, 70% to 85% seen once; the top ten hold 0.85% to 1%. Sequences were obtained from memory CD4+ T cells from PBMCs. Subset of the sample: CD45RA-negative fraction. All receptors derive from a man aged 18 to 35 in good health. Some clones in this sample may be carry-over from other donors' samples.

The chain combines TRBV28 with TRBJ1-2, with a weak D call TRBD1 (5 bases). This CDR3 comprises 12 residues. With 5 bases removed from V and 6 bases from J, the gap between germline ends came to 10 bases. Germline CDR1 is MDHEN and CDR2 is SYDVKM. The CDR3 is CASSAGFNGYTF. Here the CDR3 DNA reads TGTGCCAGCAGTGCAGGGTTCAATGGCTACACCTTC.

About this clone itself: With a much larger clone just one base away, this may be a read error. J is TRBJ2-3 and V is TRBV5-6, with TRBD2 as a possible D gene (7 bases). V was cut by 5 bases and J by 1 base, with 23 bases left in between. Germline V gives CDR1 SGHDT, CDR2 YYEEEE. The CDR3 has 18 amino acids. CDR3 amino acids: CASSSTLRGGFGTDTQYF. The CDR3 DNA sequence: TGTGCCAGCAGTTCCACACTAAGGGGGGGTTTTGGCACAGATACGCAGTATTTT.

A single count supports this clone. The rearrangement joins TRBV28 to TRBJ1-2; 7 bases match TRBD1. V dropped 5 bases and J dropped 8; count of bases not matched to a gene: 8. The CDR3 is 13 residues long. The V gene's germline CDR1 is MDHEN and CDR2 SYDVKM. The CDR3: CASSATGDFGYTF. The CDR3, as DNA: TGTGCCAGCAGTGCCACAGGGGATTTCGGCTACACCTTC.